This T cell receptor beta chain is from a study of neurological immune-mediated disorders. This clonotype was detected ten times or more. With 10-nucleotide random UMIs included, cDNA was synthesized by 5'RACE. One entry per CDR3 protein, called by TCRdb with MiXCR from the 5' RACE reads. The sample includes over 45,000 distinct CDR3 sequences, approximately 2.8% of them seen just once. The CDR3 sequence is 16 residues long. V was pared by 0 bases and J by 4 bases, with 7 bases of the junction left unmatched. Germline CDR1 is SGHRS and CDR2 is YFSETQ. The sample was PBMCs. This rearrangement joins TRBV5-1 to TRBJ2-3; TRBD1 matches at 8 bases. This clonotype originated in a woman aged 45-59 years with multiple sclerosis. The CDR3 loop reads CASSLDLDRVADTQYF. For the CDR3, the DNA is TGCGCCAGCAGCTTGGACTTGGACAGGGTGGCAGATACGCAGTATTTT.